The present T cell receptor (beta chain) was sequenced within a study of T-cell reconstitution after alpha-beta-depleted transplantation in children. This clonotype was recorded at least ten times. A TCRbeta library incorporating unique molecular identifiers was prepared. A single record per CDR3 protein comes from TCRdb applying MiXCR to the PCR reads. The sample yields approximately 250,000 distinct CDR3 sequences, over 9.5% seen once. The sample was PBMCs from the stem cell graft donor, taken from the stem cell graft. This receptor was identified in a human donor who donated a stem cell graft to a child with SCID.

The CDR3 DNA sequence: TGTGCCAGCAGTTTCGCAGGGCCCCCTGAAGCTTTCTTT. The encoded protein is CASSFAGPPEAFF. The chain carries TRBV28 and TRBJ1-1; possible D gene TRBD1, 5 bases. Trimming cost V 3 bases and J 6 bases, with 11 bases left between them. The CDR3 runs to 13 residues. Germline V lookup: CDR1 MDHEN, CDR2 SYDVKM.